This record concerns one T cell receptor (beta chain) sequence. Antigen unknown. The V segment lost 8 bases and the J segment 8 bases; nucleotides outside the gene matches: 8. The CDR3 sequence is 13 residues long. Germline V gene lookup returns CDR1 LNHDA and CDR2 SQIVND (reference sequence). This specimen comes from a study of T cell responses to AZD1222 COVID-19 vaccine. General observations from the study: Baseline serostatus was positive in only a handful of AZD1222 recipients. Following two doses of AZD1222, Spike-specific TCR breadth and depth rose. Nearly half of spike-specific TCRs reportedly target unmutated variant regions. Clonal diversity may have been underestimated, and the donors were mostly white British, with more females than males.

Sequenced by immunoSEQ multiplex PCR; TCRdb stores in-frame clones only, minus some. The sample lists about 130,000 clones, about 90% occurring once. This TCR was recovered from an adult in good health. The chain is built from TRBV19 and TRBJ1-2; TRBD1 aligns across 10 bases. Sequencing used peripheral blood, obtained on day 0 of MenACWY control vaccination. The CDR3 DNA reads TGTGCCAGTGGGGCCCGGGACAGGGGAGGCTACACCTTC. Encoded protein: CASGARDRGGYTF.